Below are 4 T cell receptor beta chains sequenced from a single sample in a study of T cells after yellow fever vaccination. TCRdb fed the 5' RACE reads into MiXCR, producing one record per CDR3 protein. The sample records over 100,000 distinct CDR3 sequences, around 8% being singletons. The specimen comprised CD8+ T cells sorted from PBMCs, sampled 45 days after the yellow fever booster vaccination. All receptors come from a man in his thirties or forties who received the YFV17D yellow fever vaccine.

The CDR3, as DNA: TGTGCCACTGGGTGGGGGGCCAATGAGCAGTTCTTC. Translated: CATGWGANEQFF. The chain recombines TRBV27 with TRBJ2-1; perhaps D is TRBD1 or TRBD2 (6 bases each). Germline values: CDR1 MNHEY, CDR2 SMNVEV (reference sequence). The germline V and J ends were trimmed by 10 bases and 6 bases, with 13 bases remaining between them. CDR3 length: 12 amino acids.

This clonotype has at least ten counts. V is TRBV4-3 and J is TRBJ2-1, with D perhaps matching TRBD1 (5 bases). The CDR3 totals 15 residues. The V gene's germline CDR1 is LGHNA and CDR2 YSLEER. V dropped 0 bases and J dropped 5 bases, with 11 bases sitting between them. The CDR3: CASSQDSDRNNEQFF. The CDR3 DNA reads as TGCGCCAGCAGCCAAGATTCCGACAGAAACAATGAGCAGTTCTTC.

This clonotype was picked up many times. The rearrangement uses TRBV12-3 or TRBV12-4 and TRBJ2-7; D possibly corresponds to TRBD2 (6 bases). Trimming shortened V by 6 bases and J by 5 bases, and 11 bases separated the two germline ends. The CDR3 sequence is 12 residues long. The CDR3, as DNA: TGTGCCAGCAGGAGGGACTCAAACGAGCAGTACTTC. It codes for CASRRDSNEQYF.

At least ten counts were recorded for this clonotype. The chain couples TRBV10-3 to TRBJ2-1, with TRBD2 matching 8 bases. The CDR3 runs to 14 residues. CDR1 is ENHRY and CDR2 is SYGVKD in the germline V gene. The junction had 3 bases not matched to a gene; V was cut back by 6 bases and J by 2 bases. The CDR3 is CAIRLADAYNEQFF. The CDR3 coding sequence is TGTGCCATCAGACTAGCGGACGCCTACAATGAGCAGTTCTTC.